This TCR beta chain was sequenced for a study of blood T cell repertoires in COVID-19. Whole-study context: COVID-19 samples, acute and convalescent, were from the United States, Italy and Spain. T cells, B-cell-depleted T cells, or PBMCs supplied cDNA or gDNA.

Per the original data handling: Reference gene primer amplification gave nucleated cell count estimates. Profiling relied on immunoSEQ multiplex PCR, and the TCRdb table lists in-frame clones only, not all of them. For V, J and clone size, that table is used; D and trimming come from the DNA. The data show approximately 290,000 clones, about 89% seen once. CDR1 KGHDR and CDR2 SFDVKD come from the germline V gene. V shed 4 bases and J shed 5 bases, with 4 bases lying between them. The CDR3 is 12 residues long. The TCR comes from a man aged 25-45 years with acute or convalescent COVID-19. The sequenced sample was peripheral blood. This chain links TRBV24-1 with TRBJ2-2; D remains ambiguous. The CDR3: CATSDQTGELFF. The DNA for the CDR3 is TGTGCCACCAGTGACCAAACCGGGGAGCTGTTTTTT.